Below are 21 T cell receptor beta chains sequenced from a single sample in a study of early T cells in non-severe SARS-CoV-2 infection. TCRdb independently ran MiXCR on the 5' RACE reads; one entry per CDR3 protein. This table holds tens of thousands of distinct CDR3 sequences, around 4.1% found once. The sequenced material came from whole blood. The receptor set was obtained from an adult who was a healthcare worker with PCR-confirmed SARS-CoV-2 infection or an uninfected control (not recorded which).

This clonotype was found many times. This rearrangement joins TRBV20-1 to TRBJ2-7, with TRBD1 as a possible D gene (5 bases). The V and J ends lost 3 bases and 2 bases respectively, with 5 bases between them. This CDR3 has 11 amino acids. In germline, CDR1 is DFQATT, CDR2 SNEGSKA (reference sequence). CDR3 residues: CSARDTYEQYF. The CDR3 coding sequence is TGCAGTGCTAGGGACACCTACGAGCAGTACTTC.

The chain has TRBV4-1 and TRBJ2-7, with D uncertain. Looked up from germline, CDR1 is MGHRA and CDR2 is YSYEKL. Trimming took 0 bases from V and 2 from J, leaving 11 bases between them. The CDR3 consists of 15 residues. The CDR3 sequence: CASSQDNGPTYEQYF. DNA for the CDR3: TGCGCCAGCAGCCAAGACAACGGGCCCACCTACGAGCAGTACTTC.

The table lists this clonotype with many counts. A read error may produce the germline difference seen at one junction end. The gene calls are TRBV7-7 and TRBJ2-5; D is undetermined. CDR1 is SSHAT, CDR2 FNYEAQ, per germline (reference sequence). The CDR3 spans 14 residues. CDR3: CASSLGQALETQYF. In DNA form, the CDR3 reads TGTGCTAGCAGCTTAGGGCAGGCCCTGGAGACCCAGTACTTC.

This clonotype showed up just a few times. The chain combines TRBV11-3 with TRBJ2-7, with D possibly matching TRBD1 (6 bases). The CDR3 consists of 14 residues. The germline V gene encodes CDR1 SGHNT and CDR2 YENEEA. Trimming left V 1 base short and J 7 bases short, with 14 bases between. For the CDR3, the DNA is TGTGCCAGCAGCTTAGGACAGGCAGTAGGAGAGCAGTACTTC. Amino acid sequence: CASSLGQAVGEQYF.

This clonotype was observed many times. The CDR3 DNA follows: TGCAGTGCTAGAGGTTATGGTACAGGGGGCCATGAGCAGTTCTTC. This gives the protein CSARGYGTGGHEQFF. The genes are TRBV20-1 and TRBJ2-1; 9 nucleotides line up with TRBD1. J gave up 8 bases and V 1 base, and 9 bases lay outside the gene matches. The CDR3 spans 15 residues. Germline V gene lookup returns CDR1 DFQATT and CDR2 SNEGSKA (reference sequence).

On this clonotype: One end of the junction does not line up with germline, which may come from a read error. The CDR3 sequence: CASSLGTRPYNEQFF. Written as DNA, the CDR3 is TGTGCTAGCAGCTTAGGGACTAGACCCTACAATGAGCAGTTCTTC. The V call is TRBV7-7, the J call TRBJ2-1; 8 bases match TRBD2. The CDR3 has 15 residues. The germline V gene has CDR1 SSHAT and CDR2 FNYEAQ (reference sequence).

This clonotype was counted many times. This chain connects TRBV3-1 to TRBJ2-7, with a possible D match to TRBD2 (6 bases). The CDR3 is 12 amino acids. CDR1 and CDR2 from the germline V gene are LGHDT and YNNKEL (reference sequence). V was pared by 1 base and J by 6 bases, with 7 bases between. In DNA, the CDR3 is TGTGCCAGCAGCCAAGCGGGAGTCGAGCAGTACTTC. The encoded protein is CASSQAGVEQYF.

This clonotype is classed as medium-sized (0.01 to 0.1%). The rearrangement uses TRBV6-5 and TRBJ1-2; a weak D match, TRBD1 (5 bases). The CDR3 has 17 amino acids. The germline V gene has CDR1 MNHEY and CDR2 SVGAGI. V lost 0 bases to trimming and J lost 1 base, with 15 bases between them. The CDR3 loop is CASSYSWTRGINYGYTF. DNA for the CDR3: TGTGCCAGCAGTTACTCCTGGACTCGGGGCATTAACTATGGCTACACCTTC.

Here the CDR3 reads CASSAYRALDSPLHF. The CDR3 region has the DNA TGTGCCAGCAGCGCTTACAGGGCCCTAGATTCACCCCTCCACTTT. The V gene is TRBV14, the J gene TRBJ1-6; TRBD1 might be the D (6 bases). Germline loops: CDR1 SGHDN, CDR2 FVKESK. The CDR3 spans 15 residues. V lost 5 bases and J 8 bases, leaving 16 bases between the germline ends.

There are many counts of this clonotype. The chain combines TRBV4-3 with TRBJ1-6, with D perhaps matching TRBD1 (5 bases). The V end lost 3 bases, the J end lost 6 bases, and 12 bases lay between the germline ends. The CDR3 covers 15 residues. CDR1 and CDR2 (germline): LGHNA, YSLEER. CDR3 coding DNA: TGCGCCAGCAGCCACCGGGACGGGCCTAATTCACCCCTCCACTTT. Encoded protein: CASSHRDGPNSPLHF.

This clonotype showed up many times. The chain couples TRBV5-1 to TRBJ2-2; 7 positions agree with TRBD1. The CDR3 sequence is 16 residues long. J lost 5 bases, V lost 5 bases, and 12 bases had no gene match. Germline loops: CDR1 SGHRS, CDR2 YFSETQ. The CDR3 sequence is CASSHRDSLVTGELFF. The CDR3, as DNA: TGCGCCAGCAGTCACCGGGACAGCCTTGTTACCGGGGAGCTGTTTTTT.

At least ten counts were recorded for this clonotype. This chain joins TRBV15 and TRBJ2-3; 12 nucleotides agree with TRBD2. From germline, CDR1 is LNHNV and CDR2 YYDKDF (reference sequence). The CDR3 consists of 17 residues. V shed 4 bases, J shed 0 bases, and the junction held 5 bases outside the gene matches. The CDR3 region is CATSKYGTSGSTDTQYF. CDR3 DNA: TGTGCCACCAGCAAGTACGGGACTAGCGGGAGCACAGATACGCAGTATTTT.

This clonotype has a count of ten or more. Sequence at one end of the junction differs from germline and may be a read error. The chain couples TRBV5-6 to TRBJ2-5; 8 bases match TRBD2. This CDR3 contains 13 residues. CDR1 and CDR2 (germline): SGHDT, YYEEEE. The CDR3 DNA is TGTGCCAGCAGCTTGGGGACTAGCATGTCTGTCGACTTC. Translation gives CASSLGTSMSVDF.

In this sample, this clonotype turned up many times. The chain recombines TRBV9 with TRBJ2-3; 8 nucleotides match TRBD2. The trim removed 0 bases at V and 5 bases at J, leaving 8 bases unmatched. Germline assignment: CDR1 SGDLS and CDR2 YYNGEE. CDR3 length equals 16 residues. CDR3 in amino acids: CASSVDGAGVQDTQYF. The CDR3 nucleotides read TGTGCCAGCAGCGTAGATGGAGCGGGAGTACAAGATACGCAGTATTTT.

In this sample, this clonotype turned up many times. The chain has TRBV6-7 and TRBJ2-1; D may be TRBD2 (5 bases). TRBV6-7 is recorded as an ORF, its role being uncertain. This CDR3 is built from 13 residues. V shed 9 bases and J shed 4 bases, with 13 bases lying between them. The DNA for the CDR3 is TGTGCCAGTCTACGTTCGGGGTACAATGAGCAGTTCTTC. Translated: CASLRSGYNEQFF.

This clonotype was detected many times. The V gene is TRBV10-3, the J gene TRBJ2-1; the match to TRBD2 covers 11 bases. The V gene end was trimmed by 1 base and the J gene end by 1 base; junction bases not matched to a gene: 3. The CDR3 has 17 amino acids. Per the germline V gene, CDR1 is ENHRY and CDR2 is SYGVKD. The CDR3 loop is CAISEFSGRGSYNEQFF. The CDR3 region has the DNA TGTGCCATCAGTGAGTTTAGCGGGAGGGGATCCTACAATGAGCAGTTCTTC.

There are many counts of this clonotype. This chain connects TRBV12-3 or TRBV12-4 to TRBJ2-6; TRBD1 matches at 8 bases. This CDR3 has 15 amino acids. Unmatched junction bases numbered 4, after V lost 6 bases and J lost 3 bases. The DNA for the CDR3 is TGTGCCAGCAGCCCGACAGGGGTTGGGGCCAACGTCCTGACTTTC. Translation: CASSPTGVGANVLTF.

Many counts were recorded for this clonotype. J is TRBJ1-6 and V is TRBV2; D unclear. V was trimmed by 8 bases and J by 7 bases, leaving 9 bases between them. Germline-derived CDR1 and CDR2 are SNHLY and FYNNEI. This CDR3 spans 12 amino acids. Here the CDR3 DNA reads TGTGCCAGCCAGGACCCAAATTCACCCCTCCACTTT. Translated, it gives CASQDPNSPLHF.

The table lists this clonotype with many counts. The chain employs TRBV20-1 and TRBJ2-4, with 11 bases aligning to TRBD2. Germline CDR1 and CDR2: DFQATT and SNEGSKA (reference sequence). The CDR3 length is 21 residues. Trimming at V came to 3 bases and at J to 5 bases, leaving 24 bases not matched to a gene. The CDR3 DNA reads TGCAGTGCTAGTCGCCCTCAAGTTAGCGGGGGGGCAGGGTTCGTAGAAAACATTCAGTACTTC. Its translation is CSASRPQVSGGAGFVENIQYF.

The chain joins TRBV2 to TRBJ2-7, with no clear D. In germline, CDR1 is SNHLY, CDR2 FYNNEI. The CDR3 runs to 11 residues. V lost 4 bases and J lost 4, with 5 bases in between. The CDR3 DNA is TGTGCCAGCAGTGCAGAGTACGAGCAGTACTTC. Its translation is CASSAEYEQYF.

This clonotype has at least ten counts. V gene TRBV7-6 combines with J gene TRBJ1-4; D is uncertain. Germline V gene lookup returns CDR1 SGHVS and CDR2 FNYEAQ. The CDR3 covers 15 residues. Trimming took 1 base from V and 5 from J, leaving 11 bases between them. CDR3 coding DNA: TGTGCCAGCAGCTTAGTTGGCAGCCCAAATGAAAAACTGTTTTTT. As protein: CASSLVGSPNEKLFF.